Listed below are T cell receptor beta chains from one sample, sequenced in a study of T cells in Graves' hyperthyroidism and ophthalmopathy. TCRdb redid the calling of the multiplex PCR reads with MiXCR, one entry per CDR3 protein. The sample shows 690,000 or so distinct CDR3 sequences, 15% to 20% of them seen only once. Sequenced sample: blood. Receptors were obtained from a woman in her 50s with Graves' hyperthyroidism that later progressed to Graves' ophthalmopathy. CDR3s include the opening cysteine and the closing phenylalanine or tryptophan. D genes are given only for firm matches. Clone size is not always given. Where it is, it says once, few, many or a class for expanded clones.

J	V	D	size	CDR3	DNA
TRBJ1-5	TRBV7-9	NA	NA	CASSSNRQAGNQPQHF	TGTGCCAGCAGCTCAAACAGACAGGCTGGGAATCAGCCCCAGCATTTT
TRBJ1-1	TRBV20-1	TRBD1	many	CSARDQGGTEAFF	TGCAGTGCTAGAGACCAGGGGGGCACTGAAGCTTTCTTT
TRBJ2-3	TRBV6-1	TRBD2	NA	CASSEWTSGGATDTQYF	TGTGCCAGCAGTGAATGGACTAGCGGGGGGGCAACAGATACGCAGTATTTT
TRBJ1-5	TRBV2	NA	many	CASRKELYSNQPQHF	TGTGCCAGCAGGAAAGAACTGTATAGCAATCAGCCCCAGCATTTT
TRBJ2-1	TRBV11-2	NA	many	CASSLGPGFNSYNEQFF	TGTGCCAGCAGCTTAGGTCCAGGGTTCAACTCCTACAATGAGCAGTTCTTC
TRBJ1-5	TRBV7-9	TRBD1	few	CASSGGTGNSNQPQHF	TGTGCCAGCAGCGGAGGGACAGGCAATAGCAATCAGCCCCAGCATTTT
TRBJ2-2	TRBV6-1	TRBD1	few	CASSRPWTGWNTGELFF	TGTGCCAGCAGTCGACCGTGGACAGGGTGGAACACCGGGGAGCTGTTTTTT
TRBJ2-1	TRBV29-1	NA	few	CSPQNGGAQFF	TGCAGCCCCCAAAACGGCGGGGCGCAGTTCTTC
TRBJ2-2	TRBV12-3/TRBV12-4	NA	many	CASIQYEGVAGELFF	TGTGCCAGCATCCAATATGAGGGGGTCGCCGGGGAGCTGTTTTTT
TRBJ2-5	TRBV30	TRBD1	many	CAWSVREGAGLYQETQYF	TGTGCCTGGAGTGTACGAGAGGGGGCCGGATTGTACCAAGAGACCCAGTACTTC
TRBJ2-1	TRBV11-2	TRBD2	many	CASSLAGTEQFF	TGTGCCAGCAGCCTAGCGGGGACTGAGCAGTTCTTC
TRBJ1-2	TRBV27	TRBD1	many	CASSLSWGTGYYGYTF	TGTGCCAGCAGTTTATCGTGGGGGACAGGGTACTATGGCTACACCTTC
TRBJ2-2	TRBV7-3	TRBD1	NA	CASSLSGTASTGELFF	TGTGCCAGCAGCTTATCTGGGACAGCCAGCACCGGGGAGCTGTTTTTT
TRBJ2-3	TRBV18	TRBD2	many	CASSRGAGAGDTQYF	TGTGCCAGCTCCCGTGGAGCGGGGGCGGGAGATACGCAGTATTTT